This T cell receptor beta chain was obtained from a study of a mutant IDH1 vaccine in newly diagnosed glioma. The repertoire was sequenced with immunoSEQ multiplex PCR; TCRdb's copy has only in-frame clones and lacks some. The sample carries over 25,000 clones, around 90% recorded once. To note about this clone: Its antigen remains unknown.

This CDR3 comprises 18 residues. The V end lost 5 bases, the J end lost 4 bases, and 22 bases lay between the germline ends. Germline V gene data show CDR1 as SGHRS and CDR2 as YFSETQ. Time point described: week 5, during vaccination. Doses of 300 ug of mutant IDH1 20-mer peptide were given with topical imiquimod. Patients carried new grade 3 or 4 IDH1-mutant astrocytomas lacking nuclear ATRX. The sequenced sample was peripheral blood mononuclear cells (PBMCs), obtained from a glioma patient whose treatment included an IDH1 peptide vaccine. This clonotype was sampled from a woman aged 40 to 50 with glioma. Some clones in this sample may be carry-over from other donors' samples. This sequence joins TRBV5-1 and TRBJ2-6; possibly TRBD1 or TRBD2 for D (5 bases each). The CDR3 region is CASREDIPKIAGANVLTF. The CDR3 nucleotides are TGCGCCAGCAGGGAGGACATCCCCAAAATTGCCGGGGCCAACGTCCTGACTTTC. Together with reference TRBV5-1 and TRBJ2-6, the CDR3 gives the full variable domain: KAGVTQTPRYLIKTRGQQVTLSCSPISGHRSVSWYQQTPGQGLQFLFEYFSETQRNKGNFPGRFSGRQFSNSRSEMNVSTLELGDSALYLCASREDIPKIAGANVLTFGAGSRLTVL.